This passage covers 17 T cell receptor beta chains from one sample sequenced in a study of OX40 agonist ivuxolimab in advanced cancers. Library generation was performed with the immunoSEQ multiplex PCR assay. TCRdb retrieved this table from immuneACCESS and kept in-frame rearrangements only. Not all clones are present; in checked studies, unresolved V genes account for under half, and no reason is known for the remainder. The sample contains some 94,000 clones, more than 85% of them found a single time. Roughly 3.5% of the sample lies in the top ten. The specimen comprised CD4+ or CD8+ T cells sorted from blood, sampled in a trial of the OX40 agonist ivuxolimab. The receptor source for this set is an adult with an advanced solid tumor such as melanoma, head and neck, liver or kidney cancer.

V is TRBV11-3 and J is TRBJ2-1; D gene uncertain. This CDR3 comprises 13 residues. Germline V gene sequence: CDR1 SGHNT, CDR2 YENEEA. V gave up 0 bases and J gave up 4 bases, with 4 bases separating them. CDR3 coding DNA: TGTGCCAGCAGCTTAGAGCTGTACAATGAGCAGTTCTTC. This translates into CASSLELYNEQFF.

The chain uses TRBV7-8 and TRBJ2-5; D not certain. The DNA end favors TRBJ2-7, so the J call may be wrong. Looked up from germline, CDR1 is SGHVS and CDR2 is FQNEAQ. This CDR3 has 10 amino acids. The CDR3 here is CASGDYEQYF. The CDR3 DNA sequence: TGTGCCAGCGGGGATTACGAGCAGTACTTC.

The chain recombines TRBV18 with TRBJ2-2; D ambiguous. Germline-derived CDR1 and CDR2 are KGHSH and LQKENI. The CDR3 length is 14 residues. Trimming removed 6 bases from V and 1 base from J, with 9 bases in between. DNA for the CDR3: TGTGCCAGCTCTGACCCCTTGAACACCGGGGAGCTGTTTTTT. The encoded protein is CASSDPLNTGELFF. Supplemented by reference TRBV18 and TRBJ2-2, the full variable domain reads NAGVMQNPRHLVRRRGQEARLRCSPMKGHSHVYWYRQLPEEGLKFMVYLQKENIIDESGMPKERFSAEFPKEGPSILRIQQVVRGDSAAYFCASSDPLNTGELFFGEGSRLTVL.

CDR3 nucleotide sequence: TGCAGCGTGTGGACAGGGAACTATGGCTACACCTTC. This encodes CSVWTGNYGYTF. The chain links TRBV29-1 to TRBJ1-2; the match to TRBD1 covers 8 bases. This CDR3 spans 12 amino acids. V was pared by 6 bases and J by 2 bases, with 2 bases of the junction left unmatched. CDR1 and CDR2 (germline): SQVTM, ANQGSEA.

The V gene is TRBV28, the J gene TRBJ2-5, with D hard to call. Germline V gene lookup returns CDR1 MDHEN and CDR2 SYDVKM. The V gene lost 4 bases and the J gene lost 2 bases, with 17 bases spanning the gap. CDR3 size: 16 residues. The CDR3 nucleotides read TGTGCCAGCAGTTCCTCTCGACCGTTACTACAAGAGACCCAGTACTTC. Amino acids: CASSSSRPLLQETQYF.

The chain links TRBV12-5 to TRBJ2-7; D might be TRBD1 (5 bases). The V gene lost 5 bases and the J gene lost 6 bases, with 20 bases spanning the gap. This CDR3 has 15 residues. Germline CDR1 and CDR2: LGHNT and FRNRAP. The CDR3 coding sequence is TGTGCTAGTGGTCCCACCCAGGGTGCTTCCCTCGAGCAGTACTTC. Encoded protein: CASGPTQGASLEQYF.

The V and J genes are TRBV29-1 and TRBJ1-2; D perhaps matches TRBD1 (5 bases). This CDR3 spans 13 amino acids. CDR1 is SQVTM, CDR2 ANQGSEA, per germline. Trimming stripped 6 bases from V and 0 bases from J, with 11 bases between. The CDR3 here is CSVRREANYGYTF. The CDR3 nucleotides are TGCAGCGTGCGCAGGGAGGCTAACTATGGCTACACCTTC.

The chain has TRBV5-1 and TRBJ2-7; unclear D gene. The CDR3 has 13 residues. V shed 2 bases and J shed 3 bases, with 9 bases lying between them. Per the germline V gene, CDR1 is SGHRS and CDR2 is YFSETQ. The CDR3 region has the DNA TGCGCCAGCAGCTTTGGGGTCCGCTACGAGCAGTACTTC. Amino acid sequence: CASSFGVRYEQYF. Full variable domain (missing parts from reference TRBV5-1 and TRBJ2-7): KAGVTQTPRYLIKTRGQQVTLSCSPISGHRSVSWYQQTPGQGLQFLFEYFSETQRNKGNFPGRFSGRQFSNSRSEMNVSTLELGDSALYLCASSFGVRYEQYFGPGTRLTVT.

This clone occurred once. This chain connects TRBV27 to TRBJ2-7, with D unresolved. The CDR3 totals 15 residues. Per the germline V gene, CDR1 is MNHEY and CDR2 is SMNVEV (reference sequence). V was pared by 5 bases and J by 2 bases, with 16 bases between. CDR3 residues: CASSDRGLAPYEQYF. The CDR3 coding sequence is TGTGCCAGCAGTGATCGAGGTCTGGCTCCCTACGAGCAGTACTTC.

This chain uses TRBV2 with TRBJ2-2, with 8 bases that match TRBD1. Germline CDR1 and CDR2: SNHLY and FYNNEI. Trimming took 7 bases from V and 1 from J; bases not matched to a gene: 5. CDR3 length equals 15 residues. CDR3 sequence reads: CASTLTGGNTGELFF. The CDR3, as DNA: TGTGCCAGCACCTTAACAGGGGGGAACACCGGGGAGCTGTTTTTT. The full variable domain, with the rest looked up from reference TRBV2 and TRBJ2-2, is EPEVTQTPSHQVTQMGQEVILRCVPISNHLYFYWYRQILGQKVEFLVSFYNNEISEKSEIFDDQFSVERPDGSNFTLKIRSTKLEDSAMYFCASTLTGGNTGELFFGEGSRLTVL.

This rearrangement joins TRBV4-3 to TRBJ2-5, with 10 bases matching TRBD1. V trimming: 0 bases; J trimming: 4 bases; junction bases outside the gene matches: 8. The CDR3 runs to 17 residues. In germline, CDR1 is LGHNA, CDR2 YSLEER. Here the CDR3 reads CASSQEWRQGAGETQYF. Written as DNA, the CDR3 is TGCGCCAGCAGCCAAGAATGGAGACAGGGGGCAGGAGAGACCCAGTACTTC.

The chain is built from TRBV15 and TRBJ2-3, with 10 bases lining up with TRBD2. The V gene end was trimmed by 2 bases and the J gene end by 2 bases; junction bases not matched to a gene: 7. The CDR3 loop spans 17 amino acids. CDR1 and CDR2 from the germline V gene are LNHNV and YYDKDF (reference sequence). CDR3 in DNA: TGTGCCACCAGCAGATTTCCACTAGCGGGACCCACAGATACGCAGTATTTT. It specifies CATSRFPLAGPTDTQYF.

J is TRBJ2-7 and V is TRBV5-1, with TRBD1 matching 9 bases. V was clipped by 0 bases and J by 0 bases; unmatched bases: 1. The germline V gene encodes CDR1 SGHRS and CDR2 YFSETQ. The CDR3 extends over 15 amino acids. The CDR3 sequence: CASSLGDRASYEQYF. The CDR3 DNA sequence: TGCGCCAGCAGCTTGGGGGACAGGGCCTCCTACGAGCAGTACTTC. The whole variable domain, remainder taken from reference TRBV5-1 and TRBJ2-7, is KAGVTQTPRYLIKTRGQQVTLSCSPISGHRSVSWYQQTPGQGLQFLFEYFSETQRNKGNFPGRFSGRQFSNSRSEMNVSTLELGDSALYLCASSLGDRASYEQYFGPGTRLTVT.

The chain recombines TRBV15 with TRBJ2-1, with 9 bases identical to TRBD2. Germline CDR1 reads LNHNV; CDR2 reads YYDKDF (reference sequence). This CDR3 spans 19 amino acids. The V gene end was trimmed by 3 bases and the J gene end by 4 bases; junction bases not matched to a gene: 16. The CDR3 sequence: CATSSRVGPGLANYNEQFF. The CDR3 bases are TGTGCCACCAGCAGTAGGGTGGGACCGGGACTAGCAAATTACAATGAGCAGTTCTTC.

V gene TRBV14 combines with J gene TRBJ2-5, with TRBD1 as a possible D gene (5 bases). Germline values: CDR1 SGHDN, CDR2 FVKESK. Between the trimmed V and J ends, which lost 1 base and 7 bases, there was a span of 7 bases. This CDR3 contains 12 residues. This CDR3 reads CASSQGGRTQYF. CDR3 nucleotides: TGTGCCAGCAGCCAAGGGGGCCGGACCCAGTACTTC.

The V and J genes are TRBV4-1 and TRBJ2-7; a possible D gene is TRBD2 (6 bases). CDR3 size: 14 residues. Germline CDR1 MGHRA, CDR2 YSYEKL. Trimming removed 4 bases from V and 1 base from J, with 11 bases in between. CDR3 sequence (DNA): TGCGCCAGCAGCCTAGCGGAGGGGTCCTACGAGCAGTACTTC. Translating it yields CASSLAEGSYEQYF.

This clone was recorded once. The CDR3 DNA follows: TGCGCCAGCAGCCATCCGACAGGGTCGGGCACCGGGGAGCTGTTTTTT. Amino acids: CASSHPTGSGTGELFF. The rearrangement links TRBV4-1 to TRBJ2-2; TRBD1 aligns across 7 bases. Germline V gene lookup returns CDR1 MGHRA and CDR2 YSYEKL. CDR3 length: 16 amino acids. Losses at the gene ends were 3 bases for V and 4 bases for J; bases not matched to a gene: 8.